Included here is one T cell receptor (beta chain) sequence, with context. The germline V gene has CDR1 LGHNA and CDR2 YNFKEQ. The CDR3 is made up of 15 amino acids. V lost 10 bases and J lost 5; bases outside the gene matches: 12. These data are taken from a study of blood T cells in healthy people across ages. Using a J-beta primer mix together with a sample-barcoded 5' primer, a second PCR was run for about 6 to 12 cycles. TCRdb reanalysed the 5' RACE reads using MiXCR and keeps one entry per CDR3 protein. The table shows 600,000 to 650,000 distinct CDR3 sequences, with 58% occurring only once. Samples each yielded at least 5.5 micrograms of total RNA.

Sequencing was carried out using blood. J is TRBJ2-1 and V is TRBV4-2; 9 bases fit TRBD2. The source of this sequence is a man in his sixties in good health. The CDR3 loop is CATQDLAGAHNEQFF. CDR3 in DNA: TGTGCCACCCAAGACTTAGCGGGGGCCCACAATGAGCAGTTCTTC.